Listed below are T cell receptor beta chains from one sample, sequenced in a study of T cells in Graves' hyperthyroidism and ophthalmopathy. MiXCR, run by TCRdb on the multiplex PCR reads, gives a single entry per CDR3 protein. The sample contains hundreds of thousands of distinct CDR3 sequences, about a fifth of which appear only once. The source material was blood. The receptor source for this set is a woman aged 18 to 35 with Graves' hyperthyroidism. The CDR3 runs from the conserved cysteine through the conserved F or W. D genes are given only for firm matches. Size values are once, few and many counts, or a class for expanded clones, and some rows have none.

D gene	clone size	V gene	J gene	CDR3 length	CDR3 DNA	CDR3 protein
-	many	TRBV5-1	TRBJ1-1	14	TGCGCCAGCAGCTTCACAGGGAGGGCCACTGAAGCTTTCTTT	CASSFTGRATEAFF
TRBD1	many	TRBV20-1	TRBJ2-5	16	TGCAGTGCTAGTGGGGACGGGACAGGGGGTGGAAAGACCCAGTACTTC	CSASGDGTGGGKTQYF
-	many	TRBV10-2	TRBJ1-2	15	TGCGCCAGCAGTGGGAGGAGTCCGGATAACTATGGCTACACCTTC	CASSGRSPDNYGYTF
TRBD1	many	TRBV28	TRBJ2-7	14	TGTGCCAGCAGCTCGGGGACAGGGCCCCTTGAGCAGTACTTC	CASSSGTGPLEQYF
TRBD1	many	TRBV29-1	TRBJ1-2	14	TGCAGCGCCAGCCAGACAGGGGGGATCTATGGCTACACCTTC	CSASQTGGIYGYTF
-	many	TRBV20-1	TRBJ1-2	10	TGCAGCCCCGGGGCCTATGGCTACACCTTC	CSPGAYGYTF
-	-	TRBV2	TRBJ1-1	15	TGTGCCAGCAGTGAAAGCCGTACTAGTTACGCTGAAGCTTTCTTT	CASSESRTSYAEAFF
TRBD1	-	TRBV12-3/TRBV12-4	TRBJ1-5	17	TGTGCCAGCAGTTCCACCCCCGGGCAGGGGGCGGCTCAGCCCCAGCATTTT	CASSSTPGQGAAQPQHF
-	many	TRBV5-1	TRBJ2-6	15	TGCGCCAGCAGCTTGGTCCGAGCCGGGGCCAACGTCCTGACTTTC	CASSLVRAGANVLTF
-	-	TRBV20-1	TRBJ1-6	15	TGCAGTGCTAGAGATCCGGGACTAATAAATTCACCCCTCCACTTT	CSARDPGLINSPLHF
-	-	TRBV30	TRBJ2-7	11	TGTGCCTGGAGTGAAGAGCGCGAGCAGTACTTC	CAWSEEREQYF
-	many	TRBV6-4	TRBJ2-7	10	TGTGCCAGCAGTTATAACGAGCAGTACTTC	CASSYNEQYF
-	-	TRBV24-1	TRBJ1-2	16	TGTGCCACCAGTGCCCCCACGTTTCAAGGCAGCTATGGCTACACCTTC	CATSAPTFQGSYGYTF
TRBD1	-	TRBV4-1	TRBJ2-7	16	TGCGCCAGCAGCCAGAGGGGGGGGACAGGGCTATACGAGCAGTACTTC	CASSQRGGTGLYEQYF
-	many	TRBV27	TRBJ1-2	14	TGTGCCAGCAGTTTACGGGGGTGGGGCTATGGCTACACCTTC	CASSLRGWGYGYTF
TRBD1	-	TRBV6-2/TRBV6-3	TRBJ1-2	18	TGTGCCAGCAGTTACTCTGGCCCCGGGACAGGGGGCAACTATGGCTACACCTTC	CASSYSGPGTGGNYGYTF
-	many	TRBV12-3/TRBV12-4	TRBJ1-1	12	TGTGCCAGCAGTTTATCGGGAGGGAAAGCTTTCTTT	CASSLSGGKAFF
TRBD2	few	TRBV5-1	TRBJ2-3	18	TGCGCCAGCAGCCCAGCCACTAGCGGGGGGACCCTCACAGATACGCAGTATTTT	CASSPATSGGTLTDTQYF
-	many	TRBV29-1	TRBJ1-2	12	TGCAGCGTTGAAGAAGCCACCTATGGCTACACCTTC	CSVEEATYGYTF
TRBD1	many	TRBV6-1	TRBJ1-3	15	TGTGCCAGCAGCGGAGGGACAGGCTCTGGAAACACCATATATTTT	CASSGGTGSGNTIYF
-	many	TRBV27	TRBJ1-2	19	TGTGCCAGCAGTTTATCGAAACTAGGGACATCTTCCGGCCTCCATGGCTACACCTTC	CASSLSKLGTSSGLHGYTF
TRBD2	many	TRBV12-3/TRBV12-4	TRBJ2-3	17	TGTGCCAGCAGCAACTTCCGGGGGGTCGTTTCTGGAGATACGCAGTATTTT	CASSNFRGVVSGDTQYF
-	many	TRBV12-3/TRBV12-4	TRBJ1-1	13	TGTGCCAGCTGGGCCGACGTGAACACTGAAGCTTTCTTT	CASWADVNTEAFF
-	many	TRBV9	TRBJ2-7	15	TGTGCCAGCAGCGTAGGAGCAGCGACCAGGTACGAGCAGTACTTC	CASSVGAATRYEQYF
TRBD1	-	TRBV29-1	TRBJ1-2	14	TGCAGCGCCGAGGGACAGGGGTCTTTCTATGGCTACACCTTC	CSAEGQGSFYGYTF
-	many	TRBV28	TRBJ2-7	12	TGTGCCAGCAGACGGACGGGCTACGAGCAGTACTTC	CASRRTGYEQYF
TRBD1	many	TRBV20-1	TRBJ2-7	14	TGCAGTGCTAGACCCGGGACAGGCAACTACGAGCAGTACTTC	CSARPGTGNYEQYF
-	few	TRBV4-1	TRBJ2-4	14	TGCGCCAGCAGCCAAGCCCCCTTACCGGGCATTCAGTACTTC	CASSQAPLPGIQYF
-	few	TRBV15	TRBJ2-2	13	TGTGCCACCAGCATAATTTCCACCGGGGAGCTGTTTTTT	CATSIISTGELFF
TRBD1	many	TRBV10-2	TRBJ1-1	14	TGCGCCAGCAGTGAGTCGTCAGGGGGGGATGAAGCTTTCTTT	CASSESSGGDEAFF
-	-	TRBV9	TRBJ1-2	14	TGTGCCAGCAGCGTAGTTCCGGGAGACTATGGCTACACCTTC	CASSVVPGDYGYTF
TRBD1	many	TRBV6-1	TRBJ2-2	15	TGTGCCAGCAGTGGGACAGGGGAGGACACCGGGGAGCTGTTTTTT	CASSGTGEDTGELFF
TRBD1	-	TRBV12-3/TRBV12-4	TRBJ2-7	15	TGTGTCAGCAACCACCCGGGACAGGCAACGATCCAGCAGTACTTC	CVSNHPGQATIQQYF
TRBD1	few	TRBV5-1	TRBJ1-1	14	TGCGCCAGCAGATGGCAGGGGGCTAATTCTGAAGCTTTCTTT	CASRWQGANSEAFF
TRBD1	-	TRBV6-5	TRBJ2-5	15	TGTGCCAGCAGTTCCCCTGGGACAGCCAAAGAGACCCAGTACTTC	CASSSPGTAKETQYF
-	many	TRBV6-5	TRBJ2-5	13	TGTGCCAGCAGAAAGGACGATCAAGAGACCCAGTACTTC	CASRKDDQETQYF
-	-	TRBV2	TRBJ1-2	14	TGTGCCAGCACCAAAAACCCGGGGGCTGAGGGCTACACCTTC	CASTKNPGAEGYTF
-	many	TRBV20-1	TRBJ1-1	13	TGCAGTGCTAGTCGAGCAGCAAACACTGAAGCTTTCTTT	CSASRAANTEAFF
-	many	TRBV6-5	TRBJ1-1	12	TGTGCCAGCAGTTACCTAGACACTGAAGCTTTCTTT	CASSYLDTEAFF
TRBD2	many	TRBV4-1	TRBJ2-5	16	TGCGCCAGCAGCCAAGGGCATCGGGGGGGACAAGAGACCCAGTACTTC	CASSQGHRGGQETQYF
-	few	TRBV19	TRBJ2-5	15	TGTGCCAGTAGTATAGAAGGGGGGCTCGGGGAGACCCAGTACTTC	CASSIEGGLGETQYF
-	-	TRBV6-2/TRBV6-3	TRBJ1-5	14	TGTGCCAGCAGTTACTCCGGCAGGGCATCGGCCCAGCATTTT	CASSYSGRASAQHF
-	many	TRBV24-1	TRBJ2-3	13	TGTGCCACAGGACGCGGGGACACAGATACGCAGTATTTT	CATGRGDTDTQYF
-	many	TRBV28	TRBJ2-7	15	TGTGCCAGCAGTTTTGGGCAGGGGATTTCCTACGAGCAGTACTTC	CASSFGQGISYEQYF
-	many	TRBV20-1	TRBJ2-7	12	TGCAGTGGGGAGCGGGACACCTACGAGCAGTACTTC	CSGERDTYEQYF
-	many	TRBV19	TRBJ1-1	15	TGTGCCAGCCAGAGAGGAAGGGTCATGAACACTGAAGCTTTCTTT	CASQRGRVMNTEAFF
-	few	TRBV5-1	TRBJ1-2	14	TGCGCCAGCAGCTCCTCCGGTAGGGCCCATGGCTACACCTTC	CASSSSGRAHGYTF
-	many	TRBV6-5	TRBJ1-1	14	TGTGCCAGCAGTTTCGGGGCCCTGAACACTGAAGCTTTCTTT	CASSFGALNTEAFF
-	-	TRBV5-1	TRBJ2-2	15	TGCGCCAGCAGCTTGGCCCAGATAAGCACCGGGGAGCTGCTTTTT	CASSLAQISTGELLF
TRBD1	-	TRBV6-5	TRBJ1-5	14	TGTGCCAGCAGCTACGGACAGGGAGGACAGCCCCAGCATTTT	CASSYGQGGQPQHF
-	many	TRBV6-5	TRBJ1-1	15	TGTGCCAGCAGTTACTTCAGGGGCGGAAACACTGAAGCTTTCTTT	CASSYFRGGNTEAFF
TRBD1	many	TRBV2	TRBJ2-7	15	TGTGCCAGCAGCTTTGGACAGGGGGCAATATACGAGCAGTACTTC	CASSFGQGAIYEQYF
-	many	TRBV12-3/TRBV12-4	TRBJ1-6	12	TGTGCCAGCAGGTACAGGGCTTCACCCCTCCACTTT	CASRYRASPLHF
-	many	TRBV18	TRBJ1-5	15	TGTGCCAGCTCACCCCCCGGGAACAGGGATCAGCCCCAGCATTTT	CASSPPGNRDQPQHF
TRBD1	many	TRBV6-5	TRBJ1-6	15	TGTGCCAGCAGTTACACAACAGGGGATGATTCACCCCTCCACTTT	CASSYTTGDDSPLHF